This is a list of T cell receptor beta chains from one sample in a study of OX40 agonist ivuxolimab in advanced cancers. Assay: immunoSEQ multiplex PCR; the TCRdb copy retains only in-frame clones and omits some. The data hold tens of thousands of clones, with 87% observed a single time. The source material was CD4+ or CD8+ T cells sorted from blood, sampled in a trial of the OX40 agonist ivuxolimab. Receptors originate from an adult with an advanced solid tumor such as melanoma, head and neck, liver or kidney cancer. The CDR3 runs from the conserved cysteine through the conserved F or W. The order of the fields is CDR3 length, clone size, V gene, J gene, D gene, CDR3 DNA, CDR3 protein. A D gene is named only where the DNA matches it firmly. A clone size is listed for some rows: how often the clone was seen (once, few, many), or a class if it is expanded.

14	.	TRBV2	TRBJ2-5	.	TGTGCCAGCAGTGGGGGGACATTTCAAGAGACCCAGTACTTC	CASSGGTFQETQYF
15	few	TRBV2	TRBJ1-2	.	TGTGCCAGCAGCCAGAAGCGGTTCGGGGCAGGTGGCTACACCTTC	CASSQKRFGAGGYTF
13	.	TRBV5-4	TRBJ1-1	.	TGTGCCAGCAGCTGGATGCTGAACACTGAAGCTTTCTTT	CASSWMLNTEAFF
12	medium-sized	TRBV7-9	TRBJ2-7	TRBD1	TGTGCCAGCAGCTTGACAGGGGACGAGCAGTACTTC	CASSLTGDEQYF
12	.	TRBV30	TRBJ2-5	.	TGTGCCTGGAGTGAACGCCCTGAGACCCAGTACTTC	CAWSERPETQYF
15	few	TRBV6-5	TRBJ2-7	.	TGTGCCAGCAGTTACTCGATGCTGGGCTCCTACGAGCAGTACTTC	CASSYSMLGSYEQYF
13	few	TRBV30	TRBJ1-1	.	TGTGCCTGGAGGAGGGGGTTTAACACTGAAGCTTTCTTT	CAWRRGFNTEAFF
14	.	TRBV2	TRBJ2-7	TRBD1	TGTGCCAAGCAGCCCGGGACAGGGCGCCACGAGCAGTACTTC	CAKQPGTGRHEQYF
15	.	TRBV5-1	TRBJ2-2	TRBD1	TGCGCCAGCAGCTTGGTGGGGACAGGGGCCGGGGAGCTGTTTTTT	CASSLVGTGAGELFF
15	once	TRBV5-1	TRBJ2-5	.	TGCGCCAGCAGTCATCCGGGACGGATACAAGAGACCCAGTACTTC	CASSHPGRIQETQYF
14	.	TRBV6-5	TRBJ1-2	.	TGTGCCAGCAGCTCCGACAGTGGCTCGGGTGGCTACACCTTC	CASSSDSGSGGYTF
15	.	TRBV21-1	TRBJ1-5	.	TGTGCCAGCAGCAAAGGAGGGGGGGTGGGCCAGCCCCAGCATTTT	CASSKGGGVGQPQHF
13	once	TRBV6-5	TRBJ1-1	.	TGTGCCAGCAGTTCGTCTATGAACACTGAAGCTTTCTTT	CASSSSMNTEAFF
17	.	TRBV11-1	TRBJ2-2	.	TGTGCCAGCAGCTACGGCAGGACTGGCACGAACACCGGGGAGCTGTTTTTT	CASSYGRTGTNTGELFF
14	.	TRBV5-6	TRBJ2-7	.	TGTGCCAGCAGCTTGCGGGGGTTCCGATACGAGCAGTACTTC	CASSLRGFRYEQYF
14	.	TRBV18	TRBJ2-7	.	TGTGCCAGCTCACCACCGATAGCCAGCTACGAGCAGTACTTC	CASSPPIASYEQYF
15	.	TRBV19	TRBJ2-7	.	TGTGCCAGTAGTACAGGACTGGCCCCCTCCTACGAGCAGTACTTC	CASSTGLAPSYEQYF
16	.	TRBV5-6	TRBJ1-6	.	TGTGCCAGCAGCTTGGGTGGTCGGACAGTAAATTCACCCCTCCACTTT	CASSLGGRTVNSPLHF
16	.	TRBV6-1	TRBJ1-1	.	TGTGCCAGCAGTGAAGCGCCCCAGGGACTGAAAGCTGAAGCTTTCTTT	CASSEAPQGLKAEAFF
14	once	TRBV6-1	TRBJ2-2	TRBD1	TGTGCCAGTGGGACAGGGGGAGCAACCGGGGAGCTGTTTTTT	CASGTGGATGELFF
16	.	TRBV29-1	TRBJ2-5	TRBD1	TGCAGCGTTACGGGTAGGGCAGGGGGCGCCTTAGAGACCCAGTACTTC	CSVTGRAGGALETQYF
13	.	TRBV27	TRBJ1-2	.	TGTGCCAGCAGTTTCGCCCGGGGGGCTGGCTACACCTTC	CASSFARGAGYTF
19	.	TRBV11-2	TRBJ2-1	TRBD2	TGTGCCAGCAGCTTAGGGCGGGGTAGCGGGGGGCTCTCCTACAATGAGCAGTTCTTC	CASSLGRGSGGLSYNEQFF
13	.	TRBV27	TRBJ1-2	.	TGTGCCAGCAGCCCCGGGACTTTCTATGGCTACACCTTC	CASSPGTFYGYTF
14	.	TRBV19	TRBJ1-1	.	TGTGCCAGTAGTATCGACAGGATGAACACTGAAGCTTTCTTT	CASSIDRMNTEAFF
14	.	TRBV7-2	TRBJ2-4	TRBD1	TGTGCCAGCAGTGACAGGGCCGCCAAAAACATTCAGTACTTC	CASSDRAAKNIQYF
16	.	TRBV5-1	TRBJ1-1	.	TGCGCCAGCAGCTCCGCCGCGAGGGCCCGGAACACTGAAGCTTTCTTT	CASSSAARARNTEAFF
13	.	TRBV29-1	TRBJ1-6	TRBD1	TGCAGCGTAGGGGACAGATATAATTCACCCCTCCACTTT	CSVGDRYNSPLHF
13	.	TRBV6-1	TRBJ2-1	TRBD1	TGTGCCAGCAGTGCGGGACAGGTACCGGCGCAGTTCTTC	CASSAGQVPAQFF
11	.	TRBV10-3	TRBJ2-5	.	TGTGCCACCAGGGACCAAGAGACCCAGTACTTC	CATRDQETQYF
14	.	TRBV19	TRBJ1-4	.	TGTGCCAGTAGTCCCCGAGGAGGGCAGGAAAAACTGTTTTTT	CASSPRGGQEKLFF
15	.	TRBV7-8	TRBJ2-3	TRBD1	TGTGCCAGCAGCCGCACAGGGGGTAGGACAGATACGCAGTATTTT	CASSRTGGRTDTQYF
14	.	TRBV11-2	TRBJ2-7	TRBD1	TGTGCCAGCAGCACCGAACAGGGGCACTACGAGCAGTACTTC	CASSTEQGHYEQYF
14	.	TRBV7-8	TRBJ2-7	.	TGTGCCAGCAGCACATACAAAGGGGGCTACGAGCAGTACTTC	CASSTYKGGYEQYF
16	.	TRBV4-1	TRBJ2-1	TRBD1	TGCGCCAGCAGCCAAACAGGGGATTGGGTGTACAATGAGCAGTTCTTC	CASSQTGDWVYNEQFF
16	.	TRBV4-3	TRBJ2-4	.	TGCGCCAGCAGCCAATCTCTAGGGGGGGCCAAAAACATTCAGTACTTC	CASSQSLGGAKNIQYF
16	.	TRBV19	TRBJ1-3	TRBD1	TGTGCCAGTAGTAATAGCGGACAGGGTGCTGGAAACACCATATATTTT	CASSNSGQGAGNTIYF
14	.	TRBV11-2	TRBJ1-5	.	TGTGCCAGCAGCTTAGGGGATAAAACGGAGCCCCAGCATTTT	CASSLGDKTEPQHF
14	.	TRBV25-1	TRBJ1-2	.	TGTGCCAGCAGTGAAGGGGGATGGGACTATGGCTACACCTTC	CASSEGGWDYGYTF
14	.	TRBV6-5	TRBJ1-2	.	TGTGCCAGCAGCACAGGGCGGGGGGGATATGGCTACACCTTC	CASSTGRGGYGYTF
16	.	TRBV18	TRBJ1-4	TRBD1	TGTGCCAGCTCACCTTTACAGGGGGCAGCTAATGAAAAACTGTTTTTT	CASSPLQGAANEKLFF